This TCR beta chain was identified in a study of blood T cell repertoires in COVID-19 (dated by TCRdb to about 2020). About the full investigation: Samples covering the acute and convalescent phases of COVID-19 were provided by collaborators in the United States, Italy and Spain. The material from the prospective study consisted of cDNA or gDNA derived from T cells, B-cell-depleted T cells, or PBMCs. Subjects who had been exposed to COVID-19, were actively infected with it, or had recovered from it provided the deeply sampled blood TCRbeta repertoires that made up the dataset. The repertoires were released in a freely available public database intended as a resource for research on the immune response to SARS-CoV-2. Samples came from the ongoing ImmuneRACE study (first 160 participants) plus 1,254 subjects from 6 global collaborators. The sample metadata nearly always contained a de-identified subject ID, COVID-19 status, age in years and sex. Where available, HLA class I and class II types were obtained from metadata supplied by the sample provider rather than from assay-based typing.

The collaborating institutions used their own protocols to collect whole blood in K2EDTA tubes. For TCRbeta analysis, collaborators shipped samples in one of three forms: frozen whole blood, isolated PBMCs, or DNA extracted from either of those sample types. V gives up 0 bases and J gives up 7 bases, and the segment between their germline ends measures 7 bases. CDR1 and CDR2 were assigned from the germline V gene as SGDLS and YYNGEE. The CDR3 starts with the cysteine, ends with the phenylalanine, and has 12 residues. CDR3 DNA only is kept here, 36 bases in frame from base 1. Points on this clone: Its binding antigen is unknown. There are no base qualities to consult, and no much larger clone falls within one base.

The immunoSEQ Assay, a bias-controlled multiplex PCR, was used to amplify TCRbeta CDR3 regions from genomic DNA. For the original study's pipeline: The number of nucleated cells in each sample was estimated by amplification of reference gene primers within the assay. Sequence reads were collapsed and filtered to measure the absolute abundance of every unique TCRbeta CDR3 rearrangement. For each sample, productive Simpson clonality was calculated as the square root of Simpson's diversity index across productive rearrangements. TCRdb obtained this table from immuneACCESS and retained in-frame rearrangements with V and J assigned. These tables miss some clones; where compared with another copy, unresolved V genes account for less than half of the shortfall, and the remainder is unexplained. The V and J calls and clone size were taken over from that table, and D and trimming were inferred from the DNA. In this sample the table shows around 140,000 clones, 60% to 85% of which occur a single time. The biggest ten clones account for less than 2% of the sample.

The paper's findings and limits, for the study overall: How much clinical and demographic metadata was included differed by source and by participant, and the metadata was provided uncurated.

The chain was built from TRBV9 and TRBJ1-1; the D gene is unclear. The origin of this receptor is a woman aged 55-70 years with acute or convalescent COVID-19. Sequencing input: peripheral blood. The CDR3 protein: CASSVVRHEAFF. The sequence in DNA is TGTGCCAGCAGCGTAGTCAGGCATGAAGCTTTCTTT.